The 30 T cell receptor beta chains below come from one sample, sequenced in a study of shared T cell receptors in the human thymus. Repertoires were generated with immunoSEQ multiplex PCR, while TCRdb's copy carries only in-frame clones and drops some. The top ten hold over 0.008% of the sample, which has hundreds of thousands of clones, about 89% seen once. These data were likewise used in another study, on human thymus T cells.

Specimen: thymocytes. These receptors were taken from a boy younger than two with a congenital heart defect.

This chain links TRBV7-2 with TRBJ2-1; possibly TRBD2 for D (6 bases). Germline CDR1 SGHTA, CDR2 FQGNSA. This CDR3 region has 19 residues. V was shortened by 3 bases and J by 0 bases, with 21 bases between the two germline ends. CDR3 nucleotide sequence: TGTGCCAGCAGCTTCCTTACCGGGACTCCCAGGAGCTCCTACAATGAGCAGTTCTTC. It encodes CASSFLTGTPRSSYNEQFF.

DNA of the CDR3: TGTGCCAGCAGCTTTAGGGGGCGATCACCCCTCCACTTT. It yields the protein CASSFRGRSPLHF. This chain links TRBV5-6 with TRBJ1-6, with 7 bases aligning to TRBD1. Trimming at V came to 2 bases and at J to 10 bases, leaving 3 bases not matched to a gene. Germline loops: CDR1 SGHDT, CDR2 YYEEEE. The CDR3 length is 13 residues.

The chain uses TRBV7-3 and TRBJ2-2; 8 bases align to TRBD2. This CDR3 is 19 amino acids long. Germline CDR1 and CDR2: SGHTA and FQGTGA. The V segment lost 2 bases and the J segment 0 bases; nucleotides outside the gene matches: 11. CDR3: CASSLESSGGTSNTGELFF. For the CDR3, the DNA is TGTGCCAGCAGCTTAGAGTCGAGCGGGGGCACTTCGAACACCGGGGAGCTGTTTTTT.

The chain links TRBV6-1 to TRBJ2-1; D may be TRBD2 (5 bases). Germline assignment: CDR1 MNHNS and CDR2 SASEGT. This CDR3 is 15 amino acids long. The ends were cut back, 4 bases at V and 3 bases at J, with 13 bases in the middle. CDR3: CASSGKLGGYNEQFF. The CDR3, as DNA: TGTGCCAGCAGTGGGAAGCTCGGAGGCTACAATGAGCAGTTCTTC.

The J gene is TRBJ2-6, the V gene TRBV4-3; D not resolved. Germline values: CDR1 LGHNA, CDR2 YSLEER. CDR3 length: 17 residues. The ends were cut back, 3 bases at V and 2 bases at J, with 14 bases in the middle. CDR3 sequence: CASSQGPGRPGANVLTF. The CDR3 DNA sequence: TGCGCCAGCAGCCAGGGCCCAGGCCGACCTGGGGCCAACGTCCTGACTTTC.

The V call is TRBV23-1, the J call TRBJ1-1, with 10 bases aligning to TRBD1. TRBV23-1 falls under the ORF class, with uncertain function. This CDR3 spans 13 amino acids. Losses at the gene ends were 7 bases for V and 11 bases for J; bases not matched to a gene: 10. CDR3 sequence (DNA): TGCGCCAGCACCACCGGACAGGGGGTTAGGGCTTTCTTT. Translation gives CASTTGQGVRAFF.

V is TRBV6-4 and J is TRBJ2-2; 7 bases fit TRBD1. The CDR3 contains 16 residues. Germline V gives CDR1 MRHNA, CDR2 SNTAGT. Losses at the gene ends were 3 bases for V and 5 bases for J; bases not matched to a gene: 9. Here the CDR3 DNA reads TGTGCCAGCAGTGAAACCGACCCGGGACAGACCGGGGAGCTGTTTTTT. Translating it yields CASSETDPGQTGELFF.

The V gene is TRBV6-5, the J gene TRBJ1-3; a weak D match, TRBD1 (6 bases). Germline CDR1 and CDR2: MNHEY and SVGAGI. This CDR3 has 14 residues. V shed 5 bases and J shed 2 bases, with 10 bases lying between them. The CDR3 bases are TGTGCCAGCAGTAGGACAGCAACTGGAAACACCATATATTTT. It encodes CASSRTATGNTIYF.

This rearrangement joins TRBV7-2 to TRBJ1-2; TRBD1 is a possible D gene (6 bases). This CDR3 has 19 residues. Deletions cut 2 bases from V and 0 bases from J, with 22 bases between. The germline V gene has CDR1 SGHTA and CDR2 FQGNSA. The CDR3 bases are TGTGCCAGCAGCTTATTGGCGGGGGAGGGGGTACCGGCTAACTATGGCTACACCTTC. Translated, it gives CASSLLAGEGVPANYGYTF. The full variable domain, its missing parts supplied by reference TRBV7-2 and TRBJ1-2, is GAGVSQSPSNKVTEKGKDVELRCDPISGHTALYWYRQSLGQGLEFLIYFQGNSAPDKSGLPSDRFSAERTGGSVSTLTIQRTQQEDSAVYLCASSLLAGEGVPANYGYTFGSGTRLTVV.

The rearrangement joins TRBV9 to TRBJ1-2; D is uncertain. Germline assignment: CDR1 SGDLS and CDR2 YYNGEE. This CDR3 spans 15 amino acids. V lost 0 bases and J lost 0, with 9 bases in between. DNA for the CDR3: TGTGCCAGCAGCGTAGATCAGGATCCTAACTATGGCTACACCTTC. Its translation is CASSVDQDPNYGYTF.

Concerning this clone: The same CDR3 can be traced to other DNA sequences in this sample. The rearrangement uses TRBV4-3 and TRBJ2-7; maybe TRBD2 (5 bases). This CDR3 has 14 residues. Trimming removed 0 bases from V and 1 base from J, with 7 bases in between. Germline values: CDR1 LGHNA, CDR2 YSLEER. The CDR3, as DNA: TGCGCCAGCAGCCAAGAATCGGGGTCCTACGAGCAGTACTTC. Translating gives CASSQESGSYEQYF.

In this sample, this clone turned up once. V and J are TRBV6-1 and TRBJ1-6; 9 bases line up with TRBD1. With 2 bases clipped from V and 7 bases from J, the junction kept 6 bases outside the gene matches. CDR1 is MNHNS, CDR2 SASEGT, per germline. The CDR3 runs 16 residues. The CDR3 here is CASSERDRASNSPLHF. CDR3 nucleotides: TGTGCCAGCAGTGAAAGGGACAGGGCTTCCAATTCACCCCTCCACTTT.

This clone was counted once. DNA for the CDR3: TGTGCCAGCAGCTTAGGGGAGGGATCGTACACTGAAGCTTTCTTT. This gives the protein CASSLGEGSYTEAFF. The rearrangement uses TRBV7-2 and TRBJ1-1; D is unresolved. This CDR3 region has 15 residues. The ends were cut back, 1 base at V and 3 bases at J, with 12 bases in the middle. Germline V gives CDR1 SGHTA, CDR2 FQGNSA.

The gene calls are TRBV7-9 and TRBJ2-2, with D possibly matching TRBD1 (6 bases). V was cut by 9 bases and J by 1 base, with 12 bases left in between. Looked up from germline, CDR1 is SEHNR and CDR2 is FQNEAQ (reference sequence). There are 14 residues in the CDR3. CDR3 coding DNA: TGTGCCAGTACCAAGGACAGGAACACCGGGGAGCTGTTTTTT. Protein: CASTKDRNTGELFF.

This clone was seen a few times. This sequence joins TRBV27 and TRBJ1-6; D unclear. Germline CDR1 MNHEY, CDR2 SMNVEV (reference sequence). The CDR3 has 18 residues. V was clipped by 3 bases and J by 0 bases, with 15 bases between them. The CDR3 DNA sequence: TGTGCCAGCAGTTTCTGGTTTAGAGGGAGCTCCTATAATTCACCCCTCCACTTT. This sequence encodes CASSFWFRGSSYNSPLHF.

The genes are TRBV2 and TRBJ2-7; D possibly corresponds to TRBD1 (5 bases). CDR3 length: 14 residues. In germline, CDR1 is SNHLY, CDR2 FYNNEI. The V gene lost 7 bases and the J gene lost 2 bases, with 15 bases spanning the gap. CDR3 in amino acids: CASKNDSPTYEQYF. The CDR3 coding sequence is TGTGCCAGCAAGAATGACAGTCCGACCTACGAGCAGTACTTC.

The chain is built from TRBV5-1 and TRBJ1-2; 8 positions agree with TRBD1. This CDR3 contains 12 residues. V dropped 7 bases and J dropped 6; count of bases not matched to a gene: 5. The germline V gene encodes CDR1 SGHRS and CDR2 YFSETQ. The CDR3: CASQTGEDGYTF. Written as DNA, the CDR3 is TGCGCCAGCCAGACAGGGGAGGATGGCTACACCTTC.

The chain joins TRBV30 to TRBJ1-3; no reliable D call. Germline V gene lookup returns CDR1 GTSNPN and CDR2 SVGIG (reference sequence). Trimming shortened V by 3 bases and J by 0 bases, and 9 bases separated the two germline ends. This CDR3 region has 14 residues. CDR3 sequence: CAWRAFGSGNTIYF. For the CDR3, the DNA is TGTGCCTGGAGGGCTTTTGGCTCTGGAAACACCATATATTTT.

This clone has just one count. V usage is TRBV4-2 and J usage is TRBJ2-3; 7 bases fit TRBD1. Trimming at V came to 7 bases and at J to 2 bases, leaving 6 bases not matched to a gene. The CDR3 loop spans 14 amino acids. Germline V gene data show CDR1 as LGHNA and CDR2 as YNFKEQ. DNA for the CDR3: TGTGCCAGCAACGACAGGGATCCCACAGATACGCAGTATTTT. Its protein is CASNDRDPTDTQYF.

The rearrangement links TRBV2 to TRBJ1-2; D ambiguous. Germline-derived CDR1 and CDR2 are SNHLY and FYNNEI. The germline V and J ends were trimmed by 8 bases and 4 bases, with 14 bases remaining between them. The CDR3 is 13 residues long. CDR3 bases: TGTGCCAGCTTTATCCGGAGCGTCTATGGCTACACCTTC. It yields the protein CASFIRSVYGYTF.

The CDR3 loop reads CASSLVAGLAEETQYF. The CDR3 DNA reads as TGTGCCAGCAGCTTAGTAGCGGGACTAGCGGAAGAGACCCAGTACTTC. The V call is TRBV7-2, the J call TRBJ2-5; 11 bases align to TRBD2. CDR1 is SGHTA and CDR2 is FQGNSA in the germline V gene. This CDR3 is built from 16 residues. V was pared by 1 base and J by 3 bases, with 4 bases of the junction left unmatched.

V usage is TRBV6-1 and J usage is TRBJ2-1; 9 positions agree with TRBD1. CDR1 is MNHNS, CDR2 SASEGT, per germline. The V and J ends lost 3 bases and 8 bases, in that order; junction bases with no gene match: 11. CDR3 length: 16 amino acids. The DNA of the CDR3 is TGTGCCAGCAGTGAGTCCCCCGGACAGGGGTCTCATGAGCAGTTCTTC. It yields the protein CASSESPGQGSHEQFF.

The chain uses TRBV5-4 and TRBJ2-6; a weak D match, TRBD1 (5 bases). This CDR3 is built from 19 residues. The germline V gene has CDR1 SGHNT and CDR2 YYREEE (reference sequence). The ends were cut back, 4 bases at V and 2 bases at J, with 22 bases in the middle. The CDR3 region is CASSPKTERHSTGANVLTF. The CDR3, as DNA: TGTGCCAGCAGCCCGAAGACAGAGCGCCATTCCACTGGGGCCAACGTCCTGACTTTC.

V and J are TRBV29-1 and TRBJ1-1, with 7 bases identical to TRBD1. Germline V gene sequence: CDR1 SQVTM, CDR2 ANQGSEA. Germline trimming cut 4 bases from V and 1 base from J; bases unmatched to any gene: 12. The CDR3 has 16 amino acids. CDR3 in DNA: TGCAGCGTTGGTCCCCAATCGGGACAGAGGAACACTGAAGCTTTCTTT. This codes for CSVGPQSGQRNTEAFF.

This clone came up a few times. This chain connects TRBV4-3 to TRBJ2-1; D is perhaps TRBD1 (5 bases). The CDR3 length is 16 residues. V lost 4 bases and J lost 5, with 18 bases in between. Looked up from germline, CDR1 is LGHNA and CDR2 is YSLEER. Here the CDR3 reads CASSLRQGSVNNEQFF. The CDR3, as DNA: TGCGCCAGCAGCCTCCGGCAGGGCAGTGTGAACAATGAGCAGTTCTTC.

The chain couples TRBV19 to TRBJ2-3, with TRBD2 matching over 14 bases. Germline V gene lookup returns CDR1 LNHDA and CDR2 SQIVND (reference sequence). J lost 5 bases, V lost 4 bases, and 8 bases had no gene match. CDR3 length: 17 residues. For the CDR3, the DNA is TGTGCCAGTAGTACCCGATCGGGACTAGCGGGAGTAGATACGCAGTATTTT. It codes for CASSTRSGLAGVDTQYF.

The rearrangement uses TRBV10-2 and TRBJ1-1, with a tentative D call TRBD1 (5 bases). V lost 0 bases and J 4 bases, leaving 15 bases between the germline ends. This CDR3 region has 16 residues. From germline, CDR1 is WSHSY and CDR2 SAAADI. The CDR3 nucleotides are TGCGCCAGCAGTGAGTCCCTCGCAGGGTTAGGCACTGAAGCTTTCTTT. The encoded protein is CASSESLAGLGTEAFF.

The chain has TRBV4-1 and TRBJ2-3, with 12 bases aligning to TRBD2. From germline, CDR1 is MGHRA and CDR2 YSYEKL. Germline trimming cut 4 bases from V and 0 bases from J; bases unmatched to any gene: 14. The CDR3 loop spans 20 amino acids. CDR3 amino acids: CASSRSRSGTSGFSTDTQYF. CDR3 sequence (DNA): TGCGCCAGCAGCCGGAGCCGCAGTGGGACTAGCGGGTTTAGCACAGATACGCAGTATTTT.

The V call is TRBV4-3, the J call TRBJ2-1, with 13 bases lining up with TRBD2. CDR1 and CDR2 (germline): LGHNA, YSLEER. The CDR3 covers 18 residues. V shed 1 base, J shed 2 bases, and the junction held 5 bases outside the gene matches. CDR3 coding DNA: TGCGCCAGCAGCCAAGCTGGGACTAGCGGGACTACCTACAATGAGCAGTTCTTC. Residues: CASSQAGTSGTTYNEQFF.

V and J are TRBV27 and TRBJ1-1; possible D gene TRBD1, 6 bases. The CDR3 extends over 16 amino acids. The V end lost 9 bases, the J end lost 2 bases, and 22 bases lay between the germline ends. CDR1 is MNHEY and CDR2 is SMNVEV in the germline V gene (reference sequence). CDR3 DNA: TGTGCCAGTTTGCCGCGGACCCCGGGACAAAACACTGAAGCTTTCTTT. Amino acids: CASLPRTPGQNTEAFF.